A selection of T cell receptor beta chains follows, all from one sample in a study of CD8 T cells in ankylosing spondylitis. Via MiXCR, TCRdb re-called the 5' RACE reads, giving one row per CDR3 protein. The sample gives 250,000 or so distinct CDR3 sequences, about 11% of which show up once; approximately 2.5% is in the top ten. Sequencing was done on a sample of blood, either unsorted or a sorted T cell fraction (not recorded which). The receptors derive from a male donor with ankylosing spondylitis or in good health (not recorded which). Both conserved end residues are part of each CDR3. D genes are given only for firm matches. A clone size is listed for some rows: how often the clone was seen (once, few, many), or a class if it is expanded.

v_call,clone_size,d_call,j_call,cdr3_nt,cdr3_aa
TRBV30,many,NA,TRBJ2-3,TGTGCCTGGAGTCCGGGGGGCACAGATACGCAGTATTTT,CAWSPGGTDTQYF
TRBV5-1,many,NA,TRBJ2-1,TGCGCCAGCAGCTTGGGGGCCATAGGGTCCAACAATGAGCAGTTCTTC,CASSLGAIGSNNEQFF
TRBV12-3/TRBV12-4,many,TRBD2,TRBJ2-7,TGTGCCAGCAGTTTTAGCGGGGGCGCGGACGAGCAGTACTTC,CASSFSGGADEQYF
TRBV4-2,many,NA,TRBJ2-3,TGTGCCAGCAGCGGCGAGACAGATACGCAGTATTTT,CASSGETDTQYF
TRBV6-1,few,TRBD1,TRBJ1-1,TGTGCCAGCACCCAGGGGGCATACACTGAAGCTTTCTTT,CASTQGAYTEAFF
TRBV12-3/TRBV12-4,many,TRBD1,TRBJ1-5,TGTGCCAGCACCCGCGCGGGCAGGGGGGATCAGCCCCAGCATTTT,CASTRAGRGDQPQHF
TRBV5-1,many,NA,TRBJ1-1,TGCGCCAGCAGTCCGAGCAGGGGACGGCCTGAAGCTTTCTTT,CASSPSRGRPEAFF
TRBV30,NA,NA,TRBJ1-3,TGTGCCTGGAGTGTACTCGCCCGCTCTGGAAACACCATATATTTT,CAWSVLARSGNTIYF
TRBV5-1,many,NA,TRBJ2-7,TGCGCCAGCAGCTCCGACGGGTTCAAGGCTGTCTACGAGCAGTACTTC,CASSSDGFKAVYEQYF
TRBV5-1,many,TRBD2,TRBJ2-3,TGCGCCAGCAGCTTGCGGGGGGACACAGATACGCAGTATTTT,CASSLRGDTDTQYF
TRBV5-1,many,TRBD1,TRBJ1-1,TGCGCCAGCAGCTTAGGGGACAGAGAAAAGAATACTGAAGCTTTCTTT,CASSLGDREKNTEAFF
TRBV3-1,few,TRBD2,TRBJ2-5,TGTGCCAGCAGCCAACAAGCGGGGGGCGTTCAAGAGACCCAGTACTTC,CASSQQAGGVQETQYF
TRBV12-3/TRBV12-4,many,TRBD1,TRBJ2-3,TGTGCCAGCAAGGGACAGGGGACAGATACGCAGTATTTT,CASKGQGTDTQYF
TRBV6-2/TRBV6-3,few,NA,TRBJ1-5,TGTGCCAGCAGTCCCCTCCGGACAGTCAATCAGCCCCAGCATTTT,CASSPLRTVNQPQHF
TRBV5-4,NA,NA,TRBJ1-6,TGTGCCAGCAGCTTGGACGGGCGGCCCAGCTCCTATAATTCACCCCTCCACTTT,CASSLDGRPSSYNSPLHF
TRBV25-1,many,NA,TRBJ2-3,TGTGCCAGCAGTGGCTCTTTGGGGCCGGATACAGATACGCAGTATTTT,CASSGSLGPDTDTQYF
TRBV19,many,TRBD1,TRBJ2-7,TGTGCCAGTAGTACTCCGGGACAGGGCTACGAGCAGTACTTC,CASSTPGQGYEQYF
TRBV11-1,few,TRBD2,TRBJ2-1,TGTGCCAGCAGCTACCCCAACCTAGCGGGACGGGTGGACAATGAGCAGTTCTTC,CASSYPNLAGRVDNEQFF
TRBV15,many,TRBD1,TRBJ1-5,TGTGCCACCAGCAGTATACAGGGGGGTCAGCCCCAGCATTTT,CATSSIQGGQPQHF
TRBV28,many,NA,TRBJ2-2,TGTGCCAGCAGCCCGATCTCCTCAGGGACCGGGGAGCTGTTTTTT,CASSPISSGTGELFF
TRBV18,few,TRBD1,TRBJ1-2,TGTGCCAGCTCACCGGACAGGGACGGCTATGGCTACACCTTC,CASSPDRDGYGYTF
TRBV7-9,NA,NA,TRBJ1-4,TGTGCCAGCAGCTCTCGGAGGCCTTGTAATGAAAAACTGTTTTTT,CASSSRRPCNEKLFF
TRBV12-3/TRBV12-4,many,NA,TRBJ2-2,TGTGCCAGCAGTTCCGGCGGGGACACCGGGGAGCTGTTTTTT,CASSSGGDTGELFF
TRBV20-1,many,TRBD1,TRBJ2-5,TGCAGTGCTAGAGATTTTAAGGGGGCCCAAGAGACCCAGTACTTC,CSARDFKGAQETQYF
TRBV15,many,NA,TRBJ1-1,TGTGCCACCAGCAGATGGGGGGGGAACACTGAAGCTTTCTTT,CATSRWGGNTEAFF
TRBV2,few,NA,TRBJ1-3,TGTGCCAGCGGACGGGGAAACACCATATATTTT,CASGRGNTIYF
TRBV30,NA,NA,TRBJ2-7,TGTGCCTGGAGTGTGCTGTCCTCCTACGAGCAGTACTTC,CAWSVLSSYEQYF
TRBV30,NA,NA,TRBJ1-1,TGTGCCGGCGGACGGGCCGGGGACACTGAAGCTTTCTTT,CAGGRAGDTEAFF
TRBV14,NA,NA,TRBJ2-5,TGTGCCAGCAGCCAAGGGGGAGCCGGGACTCAGTACCAAGAGACCCAGTACTTC,CASSQGGAGTQYQETQYF
TRBV7-9,NA,NA,TRBJ2-7,TGTGCCAGCAGCTCGTTCCACGTACGAGGTCCCTACGAGCAGTACTTC,CASSSFHVRGPYEQYF